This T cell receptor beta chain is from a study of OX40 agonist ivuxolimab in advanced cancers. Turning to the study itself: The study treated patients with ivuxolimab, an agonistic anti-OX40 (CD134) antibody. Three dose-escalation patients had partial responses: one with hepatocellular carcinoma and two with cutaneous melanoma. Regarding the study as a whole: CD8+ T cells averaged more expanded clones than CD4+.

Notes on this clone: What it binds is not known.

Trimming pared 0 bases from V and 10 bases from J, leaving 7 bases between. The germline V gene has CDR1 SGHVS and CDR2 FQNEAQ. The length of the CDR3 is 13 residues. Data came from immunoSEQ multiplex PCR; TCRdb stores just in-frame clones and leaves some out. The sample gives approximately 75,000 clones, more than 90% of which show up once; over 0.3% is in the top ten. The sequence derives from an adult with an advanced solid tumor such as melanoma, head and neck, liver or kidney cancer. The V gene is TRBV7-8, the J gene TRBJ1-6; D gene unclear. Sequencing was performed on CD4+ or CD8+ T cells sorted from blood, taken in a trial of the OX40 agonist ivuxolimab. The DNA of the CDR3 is TGTGCCAGCAGCTTAGCTCTCCAATCACCCCTCCACTTT. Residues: CASSLALQSPLHF. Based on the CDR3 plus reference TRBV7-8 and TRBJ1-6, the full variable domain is GAGVSQSPRYKVAKRGQDVALRCDPISGHVSLFWYQQALGQGPEFLTYFQNEAQLDKSGLPSDRFFAERPEGSVSTLKIQRTQQEDSAVYLCASSLALQSPLHFGNGTRLTVT.